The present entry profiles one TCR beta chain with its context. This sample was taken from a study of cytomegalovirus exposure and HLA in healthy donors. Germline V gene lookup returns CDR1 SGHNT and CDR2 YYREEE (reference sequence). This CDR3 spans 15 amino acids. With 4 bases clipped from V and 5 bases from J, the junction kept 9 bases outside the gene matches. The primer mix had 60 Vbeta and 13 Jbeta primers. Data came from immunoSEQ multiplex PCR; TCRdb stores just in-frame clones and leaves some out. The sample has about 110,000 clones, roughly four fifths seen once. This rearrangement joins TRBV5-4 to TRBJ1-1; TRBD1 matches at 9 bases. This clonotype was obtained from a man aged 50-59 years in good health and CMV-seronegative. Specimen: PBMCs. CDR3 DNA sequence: TGTGCCAGCAGCCTTCCGCCGGGACAGGGAACTGAAGCTTTCTTT. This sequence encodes CASSLPPGQGTEAFF.